The 17 T cell receptor beta chains below all came from one sample that was sequenced in a study of blood T cells in healthy people across ages. Then a second PCR, running roughly 7 to 11 cycles, was carried out with a sample-barcoded 5' primer and a J-beta primer mix. TCRdb re-called the 5' RACE reads through MiXCR, storing one row per CDR3 protein. This sample carries hundreds of thousands of distinct CDR3 sequences, around 31% of them seen once, and the ten largest clones take 15% to 17%. The sequenced sample was blood. Source of these receptors: an elderly woman in good health.

The rearrangement joins TRBV12-3 or TRBV12-4 to TRBJ1-4, with no clear D. The CDR3 totals 13 residues. V gave up 6 bases and J gave up 6 bases, with 11 bases separating them. Here the CDR3 DNA reads TGTGCCAGCAGCTTTATGAGGGATGAAAAACTGTTTTTT. Translating it yields CASSFMRDEKLFF.

This clonotype appeared many times. J is TRBJ2-3 and V is TRBV4-3; 11 nucleotides line up with TRBD2. V dropped 4 bases and J dropped 2; count of bases not matched to a gene: 2. Germline CDR1 LGHNA, CDR2 YSLEER. The CDR3 spans 15 residues. CDR3 in DNA: TGCGCCAGCAGCCGTAGCGGGGGGGCCACAGATACGCAGTATTTT. Its translation is CASSRSGGATDTQYF.

This clonotype appeared a few times. The gene calls are TRBV9 and TRBJ2-7, with 9 bases matching TRBD2. CDR3 length equals 15 residues. From germline, CDR1 is SGDLS and CDR2 YYNGEE. V shed 0 bases, J shed 7 bases, and the junction held 8 bases outside the gene matches. Here the CDR3 reads CASSVGGGAYNEQYF. DNA for the CDR3: TGTGCCAGCAGCGTAGGCGGGGGGGCCTACAATGAGCAGTACTTC.

In its sample, this clonotype was seen many times. The CDR3 nucleotides are TGTGCCAGCAGTCCCAGGGGGAGGGTGGATGAGCAGTTCTTC. Translation: CASSPRGRVDEQFF. This chain uses TRBV12-3 or TRBV12-4 with TRBJ2-1, with D tentatively TRBD1 or TRBD2 (7 bases each). V was cut by 5 bases and J by 8 bases, with 16 bases left in between. The CDR3 spans 14 residues.

This clonotype was recorded at least ten times. V and J are TRBV6-6 and TRBJ2-7; TRBD1 matches 10 bases. The CDR3 consists of 15 residues. Germline CDR1 and CDR2: MNHNY and SVGAGI (reference sequence). Trimming at V came to 2 bases and at J to 6 bases, leaving 7 bases not matched to a gene. The CDR3 nucleotides read TGTGCCAGCAGTTACCAGGGACAGGGGTCCGCCGAGCAGTACTTC. Translating gives CASSYQGQGSAEQYF.

The chain employs TRBV6-1 and TRBJ2-3, with no clear D. The germline V gene encodes CDR1 MNHNS and CDR2 SASEGT. Trimming took off 6 bases at V and 3 bases at J, with 13 bases between the two ends. The CDR3 spans 14 residues. The CDR3 coding sequence is TGTGCCAGCAGCGACAATTGGGGTACAGATACGCAGTATTTT. Protein product: CASSDNWGTDTQYF.

The chain is built from TRBV6-5 and TRBJ2-1, with 7 bases that match TRBD2. J lost 8 bases, V lost 0 bases, and 4 bases had no gene match. Germline V lookup: CDR1 MNHEY, CDR2 SVGAGI. This CDR3 is built from 14 residues. CDR3 sequence reads: CASSYSGLEYEQFF. As DNA, the CDR3 is TGTGCCAGCAGTTACTCCGGACTAGAATATGAGCAGTTCTTC.

This rearrangement joins TRBV20-1 to TRBJ1-1; no reliable D call. Per the germline V gene, CDR1 is DFQATT and CDR2 is SNEGSKA (reference sequence). Trimming took 6 bases from V and 6 from J, leaving 11 bases between them. The CDR3 loop spans 11 amino acids. The CDR3 protein is CSALAGAEAFF. CDR3 nucleotide sequence: TGCAGTGCCCTAGCGGGTGCTGAAGCTTTCTTT.

V is TRBV20-1 and J is TRBJ2-1; possible D gene TRBD2, 5 bases. Germline V lookup: CDR1 DFQATT, CDR2 SNEGSKA (reference sequence). The CDR3 length is 11 residues. The CDR3 DNA reads TGCAGGGTTAGAGGGTCAGCCCTTCAGTTCTTC. This codes for CRVRGSALQFF.

This clonotype was recorded at least ten times. The rearrangement joins TRBV3-1 to TRBJ2-7, with D perhaps matching TRBD2 (6 bases). The CDR3 spans 15 residues. The V gene lost 3 bases and the J gene lost 1 base, with 13 bases spanning the gap. Germline lookup yields CDR1 LGHDT and CDR2 YNNKEL (reference sequence). CDR3 coding DNA: TGTGCCAGCAGCCAGGACCCGGGACTTTCCTACGAGCAGTACTTC. Translation gives CASSQDPGLSYEQYF.

This clonotype was found many times. J is TRBJ2-7 and V is TRBV7-2; TRBD1 or TRBD2 may be the D gene (5 bases each). This CDR3 region has 14 residues. Per the germline V gene, CDR1 is SGHTA and CDR2 is FQGNSA. V shed 7 bases and J shed 5 bases, with 18 bases lying between them. The CDR3 DNA reads as TGTGCCAGCACCCCGGGGCCCGCCCTCCACGAGCAGTACTTC. Translating gives CASTPGPALHEQYF. Variable domain in full (rest from reference TRBV7-2 and TRBJ2-7): GAGVSQSPSNKVTEKGKDVELRCDPISGHTALYWYRQSLGQGLEFLIYFQGNSAPDKSGLPSDRFSAERTGGSVSTLTIQRTQQEDSAVYLCASTPGPALHEQYFGPGTRLTVT.

This clonotype was detected many times. V gene TRBV7-3 combines with J gene TRBJ2-3; tentative D call: TRBD2 (7 bases). This CDR3 is built from 15 residues. Trimming cost V 5 bases and J 4 bases, with 16 bases left between them. CDR1 is SGHTA and CDR2 is FQGTGA in the germline V gene. The CDR3 is CASSRGEQGADTQYF. As DNA, the CDR3 is TGTGCCAGCAGCCGGGGGGAACAGGGAGCAGATACGCAGTATTTT.

This clonotype was counted at least ten times. The chain links TRBV24-1 to TRBJ2-3; 7 bases are shared with TRBD1. Germline CDR1 and CDR2: KGHDR and SFDVKD. The CDR3 runs to 13 residues. The V segment lost 9 bases and the J segment 2 bases; nucleotides outside the gene matches: 4. The CDR3 sequence: CATGDSYTDTQYF. The CDR3 nucleotides are TGTGCCACCGGGGACAGCTACACAGATACGCAGTATTTT.

On this clonotype: It may be a read error: a sequence one base away is much more abundant. J is TRBJ1-5 and V is TRBV3-1; 9 bases line up with TRBD1. CDR1 and CDR2 from the germline V gene are LGHDT and YNNKEL (reference sequence). This CDR3 is 16 amino acids long. The V segment lost 3 bases and the J segment 6 bases; nucleotides outside the gene matches: 9. The CDR3 DNA is TGTGCCAGCAGCCATGGATCGGGACAGGGAACTCAGCCCCAGCATTTT. Encoded protein: CASSHGSGQGTQPQHF.

Many counts were recorded for this clonotype. This chain links TRBV20-1 with TRBJ1-1, with 7 bases lining up with TRBD1. CDR1 and CDR2 (germline): DFQATT, SNEGSKA (reference sequence). J was trimmed by 0 bases and V by 2 bases; bases with no gene match: 3. This CDR3 contains 14 residues. The CDR3 spells CSARRTGLNTEAFF. CDR3 DNA: TGCAGTGCTAGAAGGACAGGACTGAACACTGAAGCTTTCTTT.

The chain couples TRBV4-1 to TRBJ2-1; a weak D match, TRBD1 (5 bases). V lost 6 bases and J lost 5, with 11 bases in between. Germline V gene sequence: CDR1 MGHRA, CDR2 YSYEKL. The CDR3 is made up of 13 amino acids. This chain's CDR3 is CASSRTGDNEQFF. CDR3 DNA: TGCGCCAGCAGTCGAACAGGTGACAATGAGCAGTTCTTC.

In its sample, this clonotype was seen many times. J is TRBJ2-7 and V is TRBV2, with 9 bases that match TRBD2. Trimming at V came to 7 bases and at J to 3 bases, leaving 4 bases not matched to a gene. This CDR3 contains 13 residues. Germline CDR1 SNHLY, CDR2 FYNNEI. This CDR3 reads CASKGLAGYEQYF. CDR3 coding DNA: TGTGCCAGCAAGGGACTAGCAGGCTACGAGCAGTACTTC.